One and the same sample provided the 32 T cell receptor beta chains below, sequenced in a study of CD8 T cells in ankylosing spondylitis. These TCRs are of unknown antigen specificity. TCRdb itself ran the 5' RACE reads through MiXCR, one entry per CDR3 protein. Here the sample spans 750,000 to 850,000 distinct CDR3 sequences, about 12% being singletons. Study results and caveats: The study identified a TCR beta motif of several highly homologous variants that appeared characteristic of ankylosing spondylitis blood.

Material: blood, either unsorted or a sorted T cell fraction (not recorded which). The receptors originated from a male donor with ankylosing spondylitis.

The chain joins TRBV6-1 to TRBJ1-5; 9 bases line up with TRBD1. Germline V gives CDR1 MNHNS, CDR2 SASEGT. The V and J ends lost 7 bases and 3 bases, in that order; junction bases with no gene match: 7. The CDR3 consists of 15 residues. DNA of the CDR3: TGTGCCAGCAAGGGACAGGGAAGGACCAATCAGCCCCAGCATTTT. Amino acid sequence: CASKGQGRTNQPQHF.

There are a few counts of this clonotype. The rearrangement joins TRBV27 to TRBJ2-1, with D maybe TRBD2 (6 bases). This CDR3 has 16 residues. The germline V gene has CDR1 MNHEY and CDR2 SMNVEV (reference sequence). Trimming removed 5 bases from V and 0 bases from J, with 14 bases in between. CDR3 residues: CASSPRDLSSYNEQFF. CDR3 coding DNA: TGTGCCAGCAGTCCAAGGGACTTAAGCTCCTACAATGAGCAGTTCTTC.

A few counts support this clonotype. This sequence joins TRBV18 and TRBJ1-4; D unresolved. V gave up 6 bases and J gave up 8 bases, with 19 bases separating them. The CDR3 spans 15 residues. Germline V lookup: CDR1 KGHSH, CDR2 LQKENI. The CDR3 DNA is TGTGCCAGCTCCTTCTCAGCGTGGTCCGACGAAAAACTGTTTTTT. Residues: CASSFSAWSDEKLFF.

This clonotype was found a few times. V usage is TRBV5-4 and J usage is TRBJ1-5; 8 bases line up with TRBD1. CDR1 and CDR2 from the germline V gene are SGHNT and YYREEE (reference sequence). The V gene end was trimmed by 5 bases and the J gene end by 4 bases; junction bases not matched to a gene: 5. The CDR3 has 14 amino acids. CDR3 coding DNA: TGTGCCAGCAGTTACGGGACAGGTAATCAGCCCCAGCATTTT. Protein sequence: CASSYGTGNQPQHF.

This clonotype was picked up a small number of times. Relative to the germline gene, one junction end is altered; a read error may explain this. The chain recombines TRBV4-3 with TRBJ2-1, with D perhaps matching TRBD1 or TRBD2 (5 bases each). The CDR3 contains 14 residues. Germline CDR1 is LGHNA and CDR2 is YSLEER. The CDR3 here is CASSQELGAGARWF. CDR3 coding DNA: TGCGCCAGCAGCCAAGAATTGGGCGCCGGGGCAAGGTGGTTC.

This chain links TRBV7-3 with TRBJ2-1, with TRBD2 matching 10 bases. V lost 5 bases to trimming and J lost 1 base; unmatched junction nucleotides: 8. CDR3 length: 17 amino acids. Germline lookup yields CDR1 SGHTA and CDR2 FQGTGA. CDR3 sequence: CASSQFGLAASYNEQFF. The CDR3 nucleotides are TGTGCCAGCAGCCAATTCGGACTAGCGGCATCCTACAATGAGCAGTTCTTC.

This clonotype was detected a few times. This rearrangement joins TRBV2 to TRBJ2-1; D possibly matches TRBD1 or TRBD2 (5 bases each). Trimming took 4 bases from V and 0 from J, leaving 10 bases between them. Germline V CDR1 and CDR2: SNHLY, FYNNEI. The CDR3 covers 15 residues. Here the CDR3 reads CASSAVGASYNEQFF. The CDR3 region has the DNA TGTGCCAGCAGTGCAGTCGGGGCCTCCTACAATGAGCAGTTCTTC.

A few counts support this clonotype. V gene TRBV20-1 combines with J gene TRBJ2-7; a weak D match, TRBD2 (5 bases). Trimming removed 6 bases from V and 7 bases from J, with 13 bases in between. This CDR3 is built from 11 residues. The germline V gene has CDR1 DFQATT and CDR2 SNEGSKA (reference sequence). Here the CDR3 reads CSAARAGEQYF. The CDR3, as DNA: TGCAGTGCCGCGAGGGCTGGGGAGCAGTACTTC.

At least ten counts were recorded for this clonotype. The chain links TRBV20-1 to TRBJ1-1; no reliable D call. Deletions cut 5 bases from V and 0 bases from J, with 7 bases between. The CDR3 length is 12 residues. Germline CDR1 and CDR2: DFQATT and SNEGSKA (reference sequence). CDR3 DNA: TGCAGTGCTTATACAGTGAACACTGAAGCTTTCTTT. Protein sequence: CSAYTVNTEAFF.

This chain connects TRBV7-2 to TRBJ2-7; TRBD2 aligns across 10 bases. J was trimmed by 7 bases and V by 5 bases; bases with no gene match: 5. This CDR3 has 13 amino acids. The V gene's germline CDR1 is SGHTA and CDR2 FQGNSA. CDR3 region: CASSASGSREQYF. Written as DNA, the CDR3 is TGTGCCAGCAGCGCTAGCGGGAGTAGGGAGCAGTACTTC.

There are a few counts of this clonotype. This sequence joins TRBV7-2 and TRBJ2-1, with a possible D match to TRBD2 (6 bases). This CDR3 is built from 15 residues. Trimming pared 2 bases from V and 9 bases from J, leaving 17 bases between. CDR1 SGHTA and CDR2 FQGNSA come from the germline V gene. The CDR3 coding sequence is TGTGCCAGCAGCTTATTCACGGGAGTGGTCAGTGAGCAGTTCTTC. Encoded protein: CASSLFTGVVSEQFF.

This clonotype turned up a few times. The genes are TRBV29-1 and TRBJ1-3, with D maybe TRBD1 (5 bases). In germline, CDR1 is SQVTM, CDR2 ANQGSEA. V dropped 7 bases and J dropped 4 bases, with 17 bases sitting between them. The CDR3 is 14 residues long. The CDR3 region is CSGGDSGSGNTIYF. DNA of the CDR3: TGCAGCGGGGGGGACTCGGGCAGCGGAAACACCATATATTTT.

This clonotype has a handful of counts. V gene TRBV20-1 combines with J gene TRBJ1-4; D uncertain. The germline V gene has CDR1 DFQATT and CDR2 SNEGSKA (reference sequence). CDR3 size: 14 residues. V shed 0 bases and J shed 4 bases, with 9 bases lying between them. CDR3 nucleotide sequence: TGCAGTGCTAGAGAAGGAGGGTTTAATGAAAAACTGTTTTTT. This gives the protein CSAREGGFNEKLFF.

Only a few counts were recorded for this clonotype. V usage is TRBV6-1 and J usage is TRBJ1-4; perhaps TRBD1 as D (6 bases). Germline values: CDR1 MNHNS, CDR2 SASEGT. This CDR3 region has 13 residues. V was clipped by 7 bases and J by 7 bases, with 13 bases between them. CDR3 region: CASMRTQGEKLFF. DNA of the CDR3: TGTGCCAGCATGAGAACACAGGGTGAAAAACTGTTTTTT.

V is TRBV24-1 and J is TRBJ2-1; 7 nucleotides agree with TRBD1. The V gene's germline CDR1 is KGHDR and CDR2 SFDVKD. The V and J ends lost 3 bases and 6 bases, in that order; junction bases with no gene match: 13. CDR3 length: 17 residues. CDR3 in amino acids: CATSDAKGQWHPNEQFF. CDR3 coding DNA: TGTGCCACCAGTGATGCCAAGGGACAGTGGCATCCCAATGAGCAGTTCTTC.

V is TRBV6-2 or TRBV6-3 and J is TRBJ2-1, with D possibly being TRBD2 (6 bases). The CDR3 length is 14 residues. CDR1 is MNHEY, CDR2 SVGEGT, per germline. V dropped 4 bases and J dropped 9 bases, with 16 bases sitting between them. DNA of the CDR3: TGTGCCAGCAGTTGGAGGGTACCCGGGGGTGAGCAGTTCTTC. Protein: CASSWRVPGGEQFF.

This clonotype has ten or more counts. The chain carries TRBV5-1 and TRBJ2-7; TRBD2 matches at 11 bases. The CDR3 is 16 amino acids. The ends lost 1 base at V and 2 bases at J; junction bases unmatched: 5. Germline lookup yields CDR1 SGHRS and CDR2 YFSETQ. The CDR3 coding sequence is TGCGCCAGCAGCTTGCTTCTAGCGGGAGGCGCCTACGAGCAGTACTTC. This encodes CASSLLLAGGAYEQYF.

The chain uses TRBV20-1 and TRBJ2-1, with TRBD2 matching 12 bases. The CDR3 has 16 residues. Germline lookup yields CDR1 DFQATT and CDR2 SNEGSKA (reference sequence). With V trimmed by 0 bases and J by 6 bases, 6 bases remained unmatched. For the CDR3, the DNA is TGCAGTGCTAGAGACCCAACTAGCGGGGGGTTCAATGAGCAGTTCTTC. Amino acids: CSARDPTSGGFNEQFF.

This clonotype occurred a few times. The CDR3 DNA follows: TGCAGTGCTAGAGCTGGAGTCACCCACGGCTACACCTTC. Its translation: CSARAGVTHGYTF. The V gene is TRBV20-1, the J gene TRBJ1-2; the D is unclear. V was pared by 1 base and J by 8 bases, with 14 bases between. Germline V gives CDR1 DFQATT, CDR2 SNEGSKA (reference sequence). The CDR3 has 13 amino acids.

The V call is TRBV20-1, the J call TRBJ1-2, with D possibly TRBD1 on 6 matching bases. Germline assignment: CDR1 DFQATT and CDR2 SNEGSKA (reference sequence). This CDR3 is built from 14 residues. The V and J ends lost 6 bases and 3 bases respectively, with 17 bases between them. In nucleotides, the CDR3 is TGCAGTGCCAGGGGCCTCCTGAGCCACTATGGCTACACCTTC. Translating gives CSARGLLSHYGYTF.

This clonotype was observed a handful of times. V gene TRBV7-2 combines with J gene TRBJ1-1; 7 nucleotides align to TRBD1. The CDR3 is 17 amino acids. Germline lookup yields CDR1 SGHTA and CDR2 FQGNSA. V lost 5 bases to trimming and J lost 3 bases; unmatched junction nucleotides: 15. This chain's CDR3 is CASSPQTGRFLDTEAFF. The CDR3 DNA is TGTGCCAGCAGCCCCCAGACAGGGAGGTTTTTGGACACTGAAGCTTTCTTT.

In this sample, this clonotype turned up a few times. The J gene is TRBJ2-5, the V gene TRBV24-1; tentative D call: TRBD1 (5 bases). This CDR3 contains 15 residues. V was clipped by 2 bases and J by 2 bases, with 11 bases between them. From germline, CDR1 is KGHDR and CDR2 SFDVKD. The CDR3 DNA reads TGTGCCACCAGTGATTCCTGGCAGGGACAAGAGACCCAGTACTTC. Translated, it gives CATSDSWQGQETQYF.

This clonotype came up many times. The CDR3 sequence is CSLGQGGVSRQQYF. The CDR3, as DNA: TGCAGTCTCGGACAGGGAGGAGTCTCCCGCCAGCAGTACTTC. V is TRBV20-1 and J is TRBJ2-7; 8 bases are a match to TRBD1. The CDR3 runs to 14 residues. CDR1 and CDR2 (germline): DFQATT, SNEGSKA (reference sequence). J gave up 8 bases and V 8 bases, and 17 bases lay outside the gene matches.

The chain joins TRBV28 to TRBJ2-3; D is unclear. The CDR3 loop spans 12 amino acids. V lost 8 bases to trimming and J lost 2 bases, with 8 bases between them. Germline V gene sequence: CDR1 MDHEN, CDR2 SYDVKM. For the CDR3, the DNA is TGTGCCAGCGTTGCTTCCACAGATACGCAGTATTTT. Its protein product is CASVASTDTQYF.

The table lists this clonotype with many counts. The J gene is TRBJ2-7, the V gene TRBV28; D is tentatively TRBD1 or TRBD2 (6 bases each). CDR3 length: 17 amino acids. From germline, CDR1 is MDHEN and CDR2 SYDVKM. V was cut by 5 bases and J by 0 bases, with 20 bases left in between. The CDR3 sequence is CASSSLGGWGHSYEQYF. In DNA, the CDR3 is TGTGCCAGCAGTAGTCTAGGGGGGTGGGGACACTCCTACGAGCAGTACTTC.

The chain joins TRBV10-3 to TRBJ1-5, with D tentatively TRBD1 (5 bases). This CDR3 comprises 16 residues. CDR1 and CDR2 from the germline V gene are ENHRY and SYGVKD. Trimming left V 3 bases short and J 7 bases short, with 19 bases between. The CDR3 bases are TGTGCCATCAGTGACGTGGACCGGGGGTCGTACCAGCCCCAGCATTTT. This translates into CAISDVDRGSYQPQHF.

This clonotype showed up many times. V gene TRBV9 combines with J gene TRBJ1-2; no definite D call. Germline V gives CDR1 SGDLS, CDR2 YYNGEE. Trimming shortened V by 4 bases and J by 4 bases, and 14 bases separated the two germline ends. The CDR3 loop spans 14 amino acids. CDR3 residues: CASSRGLDAYGYTF. The CDR3 coding sequence is TGTGCCAGCAGCCGGGGTCTTGACGCCTATGGCTACACCTTC.

This clonotype has just a few counts. The V call is TRBV20-1, the J call TRBJ2-7; D is possibly TRBD1 (5 bases). With 5 bases removed from V and 4 bases from J, the gap between germline ends came to 12 bases. CDR1 DFQATT and CDR2 SNEGSKA come from the germline V gene (reference sequence). This CDR3 spans 12 amino acids. CDR3 in DNA: TGCAGTGCTCCGCCCCCAGGGTACGAGCAGTACTTC. This translates into CSAPPPGYEQYF.

The chain employs TRBV12-5 and TRBJ2-5; 7 nucleotides line up with TRBD1. The V and J ends lost 5 bases and 2 bases, in that order; junction bases with no gene match: 11. Looked up from germline, CDR1 is LGHNT and CDR2 is FRNRAP. The CDR3 is 16 residues long. DNA of the CDR3: TGTGCTAGTGGTGCCACAGGGGTTTTGGTACAAGAGACCCAGTACTTC. Its translation: CASGATGVLVQETQYF.

The chain joins TRBV20-1 to TRBJ2-4; no reliable D call. The V gene lost 6 bases and the J gene lost 2 bases, with 11 bases spanning the gap. Per germline, CDR1 DFQATT and CDR2 SNEGSKA (reference sequence). The CDR3 runs 13 residues. CDR3 sequence (DNA): TGCAGTGCGGCCGCGTACACCAAAAACATTCAGTACTTC. This translates into CSAAAYTKNIQYF.

The chain joins TRBV5-1 to TRBJ2-1; 7 bases are shared with TRBD1. The CDR3 covers 15 residues. J was trimmed by 9 bases and V by 2 bases; bases with no gene match: 11. Germline V gene lookup returns CDR1 SGHRS and CDR2 YFSETQ. The CDR3 region is CASSLPSGTAGEQFF. The CDR3 bases are TGCGCCAGCAGCTTACCTTCCGGGACAGCCGGTGAGCAGTTCTTC.

The table lists this clonotype with many counts. The chain uses TRBV12-3 or TRBV12-4 and TRBJ2-7; TRBD1 agrees at 7 bases. V lost 4 bases and J lost 3; bases outside the gene matches: 3. The CDR3 contains 13 residues. In DNA, the CDR3 is TGTGCCAGCAGTTCGGGACAGAACTACGAGCAGTACTTC. Amino acids: CASSSGQNYEQYF.